These 7 T cell receptor beta chains came from one sample sequenced in a study of Graves' ophthalmopathy and Graves' hyperthyroidism. The authors amplified TCR beta CDR3 regions from RNA transcripts. First-round RT-PCR employed HTBI primers, with a second-round multiplex PCR after it. TCRdb independently ran MiXCR on the multiplex PCR reads; one entry per CDR3 protein. The table records 900,000 to 1,200,000 distinct CDR3 sequences, about 38% of them present only once. The sample comprised peripheral blood or thyroid tissue (not recorded which). Receptors were obtained from an adult man with Graves' hyperthyroidism.

To note about this clonotype: This sequence may be a read error, since a much larger clone differs from it by one base. The chain uses TRBV20-1 and TRBJ2-7; D not certain. The CDR3 runs 14 residues. Germline V gene lookup returns CDR1 DFQATT and CDR2 SNEGSKA (reference sequence). The CDR3: CSARVVAASYGQYF. CDR3 nucleotide sequence: TGCAGTGCTAGAGTTGTAGCTGCCTCCTACGGGCAGTACTTC.

This clonotype was counted many times. This sequence joins TRBV20-1 and TRBJ1-6, with TRBD1 matching 10 bases. Losses at the gene ends were 6 bases for V and 10 bases for J; bases not matched to a gene: 12. CDR1 is DFQATT and CDR2 is SNEGSKA in the germline V gene (reference sequence). The CDR3 contains 15 residues. The CDR3 DNA reads TGCAGTGCCCCTACCCCGGACAGGGGGAGCTCACCCCTCCACTTT. Its protein product is CSAPTPDRGSSPLHF.

This clonotype was observed at least ten times. The chain recombines TRBV28 with TRBJ2-6; D remains ambiguous. Germline CDR1 reads MDHEN; CDR2 reads SYDVKM. Trimming removed 6 bases at V and 3 bases at J, with 9 bases between. The CDR3 contains 14 residues. The CDR3 region is CASSWYDGANVLTF. CDR3 DNA: TGTGCCAGCAGCTGGTATGATGGGGCCAACGTCCTGACTTTC.

This clonotype was counted many times. CDR3 in amino acids: CASSLTRNQPQHF. The CDR3 DNA sequence: TGTGCCAGCAGCTTAACTCGCAATCAGCCCCAGCATTTT. The chain carries TRBV11-2 and TRBJ1-5; D is undetermined. The CDR3 is 13 amino acids. The germline gives CDR1 SGHAT, CDR2 FQNNGV. V lost 2 bases and J 2 bases, leaving 4 bases between the germline ends.

This clonotype was recorded many times. This rearrangement joins TRBV6-1 to TRBJ1-5, with 11 bases matching TRBD1. The CDR3 contains 17 residues. In germline, CDR1 is MNHNS, CDR2 SASEGT. V was pared by 6 bases and J by 5 bases, with 12 bases of the junction left unmatched. CDR3 loop: CASSPDRGQGVHQPQHF. In DNA, the CDR3 is TGTGCCAGCAGCCCCGACAGGGGACAGGGGGTTCATCAGCCCCAGCATTTT.

This chain uses TRBV2 with TRBJ1-5, with D perhaps TRBD1 (6 bases). CDR1 is SNHLY and CDR2 is FYNNEI in the germline V gene. The length of the CDR3 is 15 residues. Trimming removed 6 bases at V and 4 bases at J, with 16 bases between. The CDR3 loop is CASRKTGTKNQPQHF. CDR3 sequence (DNA): TGTGCCAGCAGGAAAACAGGGACGAAAAATCAGCCCCAGCATTTT.

This clonotype is a singleton in its sample. The V and J genes are TRBV7-9 and TRBJ2-7, with D maybe TRBD2 (5 bases). The CDR3 is made up of 16 amino acids. Germline CDR1 and CDR2: SEHNR and FQNEAQ (reference sequence). V shed 5 bases and J shed 2 bases, with 19 bases lying between them. The CDR3 bases are TGTGCCAGCAGCCTGGTCCGAGGCGGGTGGGCCTACGAGCAGTACTTC. Its protein is CASSLVRGGWAYEQYF.